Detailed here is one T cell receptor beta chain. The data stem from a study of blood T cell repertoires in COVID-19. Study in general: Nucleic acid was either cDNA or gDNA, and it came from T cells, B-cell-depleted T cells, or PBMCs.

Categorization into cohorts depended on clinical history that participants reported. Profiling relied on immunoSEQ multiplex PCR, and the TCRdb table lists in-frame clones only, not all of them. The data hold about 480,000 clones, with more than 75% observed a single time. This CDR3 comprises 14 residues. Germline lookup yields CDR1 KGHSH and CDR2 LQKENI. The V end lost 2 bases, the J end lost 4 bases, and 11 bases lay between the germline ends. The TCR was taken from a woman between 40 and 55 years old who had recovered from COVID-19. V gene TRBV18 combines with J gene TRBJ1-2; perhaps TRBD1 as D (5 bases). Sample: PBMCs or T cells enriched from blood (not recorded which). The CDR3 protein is CASSPNPGVYGYTF. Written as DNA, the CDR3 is TGTGCCAGCTCACCAAACCCGGGGGTCTATGGCTACACCTTC.